Sequencing of this T cell receptor (beta chain) was carried out in a study of identical twins. Notes on the study in general: Partly confounded zero-insertion analyses could result from invariant MAIT and iNKT cells.

TCRdb passed the 5' RACE reads through MiXCR, listing each CDR3 protein once. Of over 500,000 distinct CDR3 sequences listed, less than 25% are singletons. On this clonotype itself: Its antigen is unknown.

The CDR3 runs to 16 residues. V lost 6 bases and J lost 5; bases outside the gene matches: 11. CDR1 is DFQATT, CDR2 SNEGSKA, per germline (reference sequence). These data were also reused for a study on T cells expressing NK-cell markers. From that second work: It was sorted CD3+CD56-NKG2C+, CD3+CD56+NKG2C- and CD3+CD56+NKG2C+ T cells that provided the TCR beta repertoires.

Sequencing was done on a sample of CD4+ T cells sorted from blood. The clonotype was recovered from a woman between 18 and 29 years old in good health. The chain joins TRBV20-1 to TRBJ2-1, with 12 nucleotides matching TRBD1. The CDR3 is CSATAGTGGSDNEQFF. As DNA, the CDR3 is TGCAGTGCGACCGCCGGGACAGGGGGCAGCGACAATGAGCAGTTCTTC.